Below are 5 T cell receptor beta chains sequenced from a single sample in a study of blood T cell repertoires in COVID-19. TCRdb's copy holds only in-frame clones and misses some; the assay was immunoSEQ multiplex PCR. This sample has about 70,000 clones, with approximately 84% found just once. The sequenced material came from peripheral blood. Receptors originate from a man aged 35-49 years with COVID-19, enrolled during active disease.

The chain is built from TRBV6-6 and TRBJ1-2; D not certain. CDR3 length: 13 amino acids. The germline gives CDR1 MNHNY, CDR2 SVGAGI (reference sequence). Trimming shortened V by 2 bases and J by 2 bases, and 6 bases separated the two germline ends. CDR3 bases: TGTGCCAGCAGTTACCCGGGGAACTATGGCTACACCTTC. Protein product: CASSYPGNYGYTF.

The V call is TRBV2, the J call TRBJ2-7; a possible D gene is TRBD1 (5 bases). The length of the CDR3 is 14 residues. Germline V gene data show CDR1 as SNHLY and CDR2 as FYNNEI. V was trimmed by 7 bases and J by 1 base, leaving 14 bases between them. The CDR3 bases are TGTGCCAGCATTTTTGAGCAGGGTTCCTACGAGCAGTACTTC. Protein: CASIFEQGSYEQYF.

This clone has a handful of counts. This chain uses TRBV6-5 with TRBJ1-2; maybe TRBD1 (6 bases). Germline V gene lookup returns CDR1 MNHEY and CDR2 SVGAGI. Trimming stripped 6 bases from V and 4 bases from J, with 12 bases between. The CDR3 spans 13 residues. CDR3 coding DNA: TGTGCCAGCAGAGACCAGGGGCTCTATGGCTACACCTTC. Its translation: CASRDQGLYGYTF.

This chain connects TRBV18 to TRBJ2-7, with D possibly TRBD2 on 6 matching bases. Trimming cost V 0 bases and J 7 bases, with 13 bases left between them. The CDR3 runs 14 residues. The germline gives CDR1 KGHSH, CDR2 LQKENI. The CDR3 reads CASSPPGGTAEQYF. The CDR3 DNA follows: TGTGCCAGCTCACCACCGGGGGGTACGGCTGAGCAGTACTTC.

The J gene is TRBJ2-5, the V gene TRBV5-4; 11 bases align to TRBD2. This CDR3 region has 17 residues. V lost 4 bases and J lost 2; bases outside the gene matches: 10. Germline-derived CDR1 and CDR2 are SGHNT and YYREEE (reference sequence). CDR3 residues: CASSAPSGGSIQETQYF. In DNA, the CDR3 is TGTGCCAGCAGCGCACCTAGCGGGGGGTCGATTCAAGAGACCCAGTACTTC. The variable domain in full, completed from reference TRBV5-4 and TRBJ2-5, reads ETGVTQSPTHLIKTRGQQVTLRCSSQSGHNTVSWYQQALGQGPQFIFQYYREEENGRGNFPPRFSGLQFPNYSSELNVNALELDDSALYLCASSAPSGGSIQETQYFGPGTRLLVL.